This T cell receptor (beta chain) was retrieved from a study of shared clonotypes between healthy human individuals. Overall study findings and caveats: A small donor pool kept down the genetic and exposure-history diversity that was represented.

Sequenced by immunoSEQ multiplex PCR; TCRdb stores in-frame clones only, minus some. The sample lists approximately 640,000 clones, about 92% occurring once. Regarding this clone: Antigen specificity is unknown.

The CDR3 loop spans 16 amino acids. Germline trimming cut 3 bases from V and 1 base from J; bases unmatched to any gene: 5. The germline CDR1 and CDR2 sequences are MDHEN and SYDVKM. The chain uses TRBV28 and TRBJ2-1; 8 bases fit TRBD2. The clonotype originates from a young man in good health. Some clones in this sample may be carry-over from other donors' samples. The sequenced sample was memory CD8+ T cells from PBMCs. Sample subset: CD45RO+ cells pooled with CCR7-negative TemRA cells. The CDR3 DNA reads as TGTGCCAGCAGTTTTCCTTTAGCGGGGTCCTACAATGAGCAGTTCTTC. This translates into CASSFPLAGSYNEQFF.